The next 15 T cell receptor beta chains were all read from a single sample in a study of spatial heterogeneity in lung cancer. The study, taken as a whole, reports: Tumor mutation count correlated with how many alpha and beta TCRs expanded intratumorally.

TCRdb passed the 5' RACE reads through MiXCR, listing each CDR3 protein once. In the table there are about 9,800 distinct CDR3 sequences, roughly 50% of which are singletons. As for time point: sample taken at primary tumor resection. No antigen has been identified for these receptors. The sequenced sample was lung tumor tissue, obtained at surgery. Receptors originate from a female donor with early-stage non-small cell lung cancer.

On this clonotype itself: This beta chain lies outside the target of a library built for alpha chains; its clone size means little. V and J are TRBV6-5 and TRBJ2-1; TRBD2 aligns across 8 bases. J lost 1 base, V lost 4 bases, and 3 bases had no gene match. The germline V gene encodes CDR1 MNHEY and CDR2 SVGAGI. The CDR3 consists of 15 residues. CDR3 sequence (DNA): TGTGCCAGCAGTTTAGCGGGGTCTTCCTACAATGAGCAGTTCTTC. Protein: CASSLAGSSYNEQFF.

This clonotype was counted only a few times. Little can be read into the size of this beta chain, an off-target read in a library designed for alpha chains. This sequence joins TRBV12-3 or TRBV12-4 and TRBJ2-1, with D uncertain. Trimming removed 2 bases from V and 9 bases from J, with 11 bases in between. This CDR3 spans 13 amino acids. In DNA, the CDR3 is TGTGCCAGCAGTTTATTTAGTCTCGGTGAGCAGTTCTTC. Protein product: CASSLFSLGEQFF.

This clonotype has a handful of counts. A library made for alpha chains picked up this beta chain off target, so its size means little. The gene calls are TRBV6-1 and TRBJ2-5; D gene uncertain. Germline CDR1 reads MNHNS; CDR2 reads SASEGT. Trimming took 3 bases from V and 2 from J, leaving 7 bases between them. CDR3 size: 13 residues. This CDR3 reads CASSDTLQETQYF. The DNA of the CDR3 is TGTGCCAGCAGTGATACCTTACAAGAGACCCAGTACTTC.

As concerns this clonotype: This beta chain is an unintended read in a library built for alpha chains; its size means little. V is TRBV20-1 and J is TRBJ2-1, with 10 bases fitting TRBD2. Germline loops: CDR1 DFQATT, CDR2 SNEGSKA (reference sequence). CDR3 length equals 16 residues. The V segment lost 3 bases and the J segment 2 bases; nucleotides outside the gene matches: 7. The CDR3 loop reads CSARKASGGTYNEQFF. CDR3 coding DNA: TGCAGTGCTAGGAAGGCTAGCGGGGGCACCTACAATGAGCAGTTCTTC.

Notes on this clonotype: This beta chain represents an off-target read in a library built for alpha chains; its size is of limited meaning. The J gene is TRBJ1-4, the V gene TRBV6-1; possible D gene TRBD1, 5 bases. There are 14 residues in the CDR3. From germline, CDR1 is MNHNS and CDR2 SASEGT. V dropped 2 bases and J dropped 8 bases, with 12 bases sitting between them. The CDR3 region has the DNA TGTGCCAGCAGTGAACACGGGGCTCGGGAAAAACTGTTTTTT. It specifies CASSEHGAREKLFF.

This clonotype rates as medium-sized. Since it is a stray read in a library aimed at alpha chains, this beta chain has a size that is not meaningful. The V call is TRBV7-3, the J call TRBJ2-7; maybe TRBD2 (6 bases). V lost 0 bases and J 3 bases, leaving 12 bases between the germline ends. CDR3 size: 15 residues. Germline V gene sequence: CDR1 SGHTA, CDR2 FQGTGA. The CDR3 region is CASSLTAGPLYEQYF. The CDR3 nucleotides read TGTGCCAGCAGCTTAACGGCGGGGCCCCTCTACGAGCAGTACTTC. Combining the CDR3 with reference TRBV7-3 and TRBJ2-7 gives the whole variable domain GAGVSQTPSNKVTEKGKYVELRCDPISGHTALYWYRQSLGQGPEFLIYFQGTGAADDSGLPNDRFFAVRPEGSVSTLKIQRTERGDSAVYLCASSLTAGPLYEQYFGPGTRLTVT.

Comment on this clonotype: This beta chain was picked up by a library intended for alpha chains and is off target, so its count carries little meaning. CDR3 region: CSAATRETQYF. The CDR3 DNA reads TGCAGTGCTGCCACGAGAGAGACCCAGTACTTC. This chain links TRBV20-1 with TRBJ2-5; no definite D call. The V end was cut by 5 bases, the J end by 4 bases, with 8 bases between. The CDR3 is made up of 11 amino acids. Germline CDR1 DFQATT, CDR2 SNEGSKA (reference sequence).

With respect to this clonotype: Since it is a stray read in a library aimed at alpha chains, this beta chain has a size that is not meaningful. This chain links TRBV7-2 with TRBJ1-5; 8 bases match TRBD1. The trim removed 8 bases at V and 6 bases at J, leaving 6 bases unmatched. Germline CDR1 is SGHTA and CDR2 is FQGNSA. The CDR3 has 13 residues. CDR3 residues: CASGDRGGQPQHF. Here the CDR3 DNA reads TGTGCCAGCGGAGACAGGGGAGGTCAGCCCCAGCATTTT. The entire variable domain, with the rest obtained from reference TRBV7-2 and TRBJ1-5, is as follows: GAGVSQSPSNKVTEKGKDVELRCDPISGHTALYWYRQSLGQGLEFLIYFQGNSAPDKSGLPSDRFSAERTGGSVSTLTIQRTQQEDSAVYLCASGDRGGQPQHFGDGTRLSIL.

This clonotype was counted between two and nine times. The library was built for alpha chains, so this beta chain is an off-target read and its size means little. The CDR3 loop reads CSAVGWQETQYF. CDR3 in DNA: TGCAGTGCAGTAGGGTGGCAAGAGACCCAGTACTTC. The chain is built from TRBV20-1 and TRBJ2-5, with unresolved D. Trimming cost V 6 bases and J 2 bases, with 10 bases left between them. CDR1 DFQATT and CDR2 SNEGSKA come from the germline V gene (reference sequence). The CDR3 runs 12 residues.

In regard to this clonotype: Since the library was made to target alpha chains, this beta chain is a stray read and its abundance is not meaningful. The V call is TRBV20-1, the J call TRBJ2-7; D is perhaps TRBD1 (6 bases). V was clipped by 3 bases and J by 3 bases, with 12 bases between them. Germline-derived CDR1 and CDR2 are DFQATT and SNEGSKA (reference sequence). This CDR3 comprises 13 residues. CDR3 coding DNA: TGCAGTGCTAGCCGAGGACAGAGCTACGAGCAGTACTTC. It translates to CSASRGQSYEQYF.

In regard to this clonotype: This beta chain is an off-target read within a library intended for alpha chains, so its frequency means little. The chain carries TRBV29-1 and TRBJ1-5; no definite D call. V shed 7 bases and J shed 3 bases, with 13 bases lying between them. This CDR3 contains 13 residues. Germline CDR1 and CDR2: SQVTM and ANQGSEA. The CDR3 loop is CSARHGPNQPQHF. CDR3 bases: TGCAGCGCCCGCCACGGCCCCAATCAGCCCCAGCATTTT.

This clonotype was detected only a few times. This beta chain slipped into a library made for alpha chains as a stray read, so its size is not meaningful. The chain carries TRBV6-1 and TRBJ1-2, with TRBD1 matching over 7 bases. Germline V lookup: CDR1 MNHNS, CDR2 SASEGT. The CDR3 sequence is 16 residues long. The V and J ends lost 6 bases and 0 bases, in that order; junction bases with no gene match: 10. CDR3: CASRLWGGTANYGYTF. The CDR3 DNA is TGTGCCAGCAGGCTCTGGGGCGGGACAGCTAACTATGGCTACACCTTC.

To note about this clonotype: With the library built for alpha chains, this beta chain is off target and its frequency is not meaningful. This chain links TRBV6-1 with TRBJ2-7; 7 positions agree with TRBD1. The CDR3 consists of 16 residues. V gave up 4 bases and J gave up 2 bases; unmatched junction bases: 11. Germline CDR1 and CDR2: MNHNS and SASEGT. The CDR3 DNA follows: TGTGCCAGCAGTGGGACCCAGACAGGGTCACCCTACGAGCAGTACTTC. Amino acids: CASSGTQTGSPYEQYF.

This clonotype was seen a few times. For a library built for alpha chains, this beta chain is a stray read; little rests on its size. This sequence joins TRBV20-1 and TRBJ2-3; D is undetermined. V was clipped by 5 bases and J by 6 bases, with 12 bases between them. This CDR3 comprises 12 residues. The germline CDR1 and CDR2 sequences are DFQATT and SNEGSKA (reference sequence). The CDR3 region has the DNA TGCAGTGCTTCGCCACTGGCGGATACGCAGTATTTT. Residues: CSASPLADTQYF.

As for this clonotype: The library was built for alpha chains, so this beta chain is an off-target read and its size means little. This sequence joins TRBV10-2 and TRBJ2-5; 10 positions agree with TRBD1. J was trimmed by 0 bases and V by 8 bases; bases with no gene match: 9. CDR3 length: 16 amino acids. CDR1 and CDR2 from the germline V gene are WSHSY and SAAADI. Here the CDR3 DNA reads TGCGCCAGCTCAAGAGCCGGGACAGGGGACCAAGAGACCCAGTACTTC. Translating it yields CASSRAGTGDQETQYF.